This T cell receptor beta chain stems from a study of blood T cells in healthy people across ages. Per sample, no less than 6 micrograms of total RNA were extracted. This clonotype was detected a few times. Alongside a J-beta primer mix, a sample-barcoded 5' primer served in a second PCR lasting roughly 7 to 12 cycles. TCRdb processed the 5' RACE reads anew with MiXCR; each CDR3 protein has one entry. The sample includes some 860,000 distinct CDR3 sequences, about 56% of them seen just once. Germline lookup yields CDR1 ENHRY and CDR2 SYGVKD. The junction had 1 base not matched to a gene; V was cut back by 6 bases and J by 6 bases. This CDR3 comprises 12 residues.

The gene calls are TRBV10-3 and TRBJ1-2, with 10 bases that match TRBD1. The source is a man between 40 and 49 years old in good health. The source material was blood. The CDR3 loop is CAIRTGGNGYTF. The CDR3 nucleotides read TGTGCCATCAGGACAGGGGGCAATGGCTACACCTTC.